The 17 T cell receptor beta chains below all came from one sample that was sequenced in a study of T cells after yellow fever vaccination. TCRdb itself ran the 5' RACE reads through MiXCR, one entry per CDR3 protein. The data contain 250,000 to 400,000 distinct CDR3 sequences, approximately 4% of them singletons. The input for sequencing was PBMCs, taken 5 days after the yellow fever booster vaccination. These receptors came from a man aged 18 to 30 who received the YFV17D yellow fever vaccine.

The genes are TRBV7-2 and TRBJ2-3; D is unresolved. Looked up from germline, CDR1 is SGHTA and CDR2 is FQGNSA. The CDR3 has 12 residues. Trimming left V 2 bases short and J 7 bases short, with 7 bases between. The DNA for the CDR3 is TGTGCCAGCAGCTTAACTTCTTATACGCAGTATTTT. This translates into CASSLTSYTQYF.

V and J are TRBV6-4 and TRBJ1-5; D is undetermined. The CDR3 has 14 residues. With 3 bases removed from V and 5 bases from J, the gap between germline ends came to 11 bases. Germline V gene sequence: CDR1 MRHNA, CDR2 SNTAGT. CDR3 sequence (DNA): TGTGCCAGCAGTGATCGGAGGGTCCATCAGCCCCAGCATTTT. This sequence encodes CASSDRRVHQPQHF.

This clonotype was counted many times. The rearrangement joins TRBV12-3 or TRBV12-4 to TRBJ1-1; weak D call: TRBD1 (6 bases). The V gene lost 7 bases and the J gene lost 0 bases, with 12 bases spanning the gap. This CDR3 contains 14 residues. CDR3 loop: CASTLDSVNTEAFF. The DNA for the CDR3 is TGTGCCAGCACCCTGGACAGTGTGAACACTGAAGCTTTCTTT.

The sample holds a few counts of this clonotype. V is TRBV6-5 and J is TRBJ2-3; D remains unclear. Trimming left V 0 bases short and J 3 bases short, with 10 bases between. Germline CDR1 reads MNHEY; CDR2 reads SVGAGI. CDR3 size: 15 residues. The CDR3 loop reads CASSYSSLGTDTQYF. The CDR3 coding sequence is TGTGCCAGCAGTTACTCTAGCCTAGGAACAGATACGCAGTATTTT.

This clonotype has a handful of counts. The CDR3 reads CSVGPQNTGELFF. For the CDR3, the DNA is TGCAGCGTTGGACCCCAGAACACCGGGGAGCTGTTTTTT. The chain employs TRBV29-1 and TRBJ2-2, with D hard to call. This CDR3 is built from 13 residues. The V end was cut by 4 bases, the J end by 1 base, with 7 bases between. Germline V gives CDR1 SQVTM, CDR2 ANQGSEA.

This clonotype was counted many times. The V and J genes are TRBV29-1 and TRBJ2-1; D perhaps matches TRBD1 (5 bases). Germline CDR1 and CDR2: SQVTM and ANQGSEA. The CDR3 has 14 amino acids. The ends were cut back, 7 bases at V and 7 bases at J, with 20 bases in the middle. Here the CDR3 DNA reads TGCAGCGCCGAGGCCCAGGGAAGTGGGAATGAGCAGTTCTTC. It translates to CSAEAQGSGNEQFF.

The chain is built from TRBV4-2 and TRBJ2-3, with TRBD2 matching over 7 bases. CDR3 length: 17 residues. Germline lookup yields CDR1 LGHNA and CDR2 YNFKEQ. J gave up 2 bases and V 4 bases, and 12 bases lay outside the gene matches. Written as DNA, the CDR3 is TGTGCCAGCAGCCCACCTGGCCGGGAGGCCCACACAGATACGCAGTATTTT. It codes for CASSPPGREAHTDTQYF.

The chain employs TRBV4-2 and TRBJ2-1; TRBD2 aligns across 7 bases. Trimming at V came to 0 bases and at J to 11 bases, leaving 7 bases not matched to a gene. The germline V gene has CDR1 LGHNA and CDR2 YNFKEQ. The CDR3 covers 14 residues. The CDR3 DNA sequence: TGTGCCAGCAGCCAAGATCCCCAGCGGGGTAAGCAGTTCTTC. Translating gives CASSQDPQRGKQFF.

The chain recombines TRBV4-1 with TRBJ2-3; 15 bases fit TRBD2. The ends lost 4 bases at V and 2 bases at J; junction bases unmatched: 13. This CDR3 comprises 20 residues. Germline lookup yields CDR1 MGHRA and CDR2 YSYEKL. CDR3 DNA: TGCGCCAGCAGCCTCCCCAGGGGGACTAGCGGGGGGCACCCCACAGATACGCAGTATTTT. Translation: CASSLPRGTSGGHPTDTQYF.

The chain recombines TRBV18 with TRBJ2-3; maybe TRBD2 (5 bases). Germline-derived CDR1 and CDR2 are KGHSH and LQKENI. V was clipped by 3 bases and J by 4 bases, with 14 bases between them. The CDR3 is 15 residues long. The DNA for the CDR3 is TGTGCCAGCTCACCTACATGGACTCCGCCAGATACGCAGTATTTT. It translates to CASSPTWTPPDTQYF.

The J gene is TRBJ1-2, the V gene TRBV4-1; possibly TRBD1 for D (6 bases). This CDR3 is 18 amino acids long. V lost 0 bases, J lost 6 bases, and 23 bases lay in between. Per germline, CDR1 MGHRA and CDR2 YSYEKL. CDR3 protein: CASSQEPYPGTGKDGYTF. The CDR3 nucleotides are TGCGCCAGCAGCCAAGAGCCCTATCCCGGCACAGGGAAAGATGGCTACACCTTC.

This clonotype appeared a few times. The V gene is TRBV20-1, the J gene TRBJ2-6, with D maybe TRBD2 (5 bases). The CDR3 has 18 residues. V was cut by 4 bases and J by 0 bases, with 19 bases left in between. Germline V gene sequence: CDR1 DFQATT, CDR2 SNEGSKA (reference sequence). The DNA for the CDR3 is TGCAGTGCTACCTCTCGCGAGGGCCTTGACTCTGGGGCCAACGTCCTGACTTTC. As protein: CSATSREGLDSGANVLTF.

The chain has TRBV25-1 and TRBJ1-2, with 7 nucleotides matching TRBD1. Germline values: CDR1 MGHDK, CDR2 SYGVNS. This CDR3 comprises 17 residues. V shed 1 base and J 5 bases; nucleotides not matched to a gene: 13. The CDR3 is CASSELGPTGQTYGYTF. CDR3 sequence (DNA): TGTGCCAGCAGTGAATTGGGCCCAACGGGACAGACATATGGCTACACCTTC.

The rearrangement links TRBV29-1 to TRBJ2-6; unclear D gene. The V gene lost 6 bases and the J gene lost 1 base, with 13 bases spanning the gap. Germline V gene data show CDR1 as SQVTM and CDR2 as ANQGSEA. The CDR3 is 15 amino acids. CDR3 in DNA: TGCAGCGTGAGCCTCCAGAAATCTGGGGCCAACGTCCTGACTTTC. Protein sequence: CSVSLQKSGANVLTF.

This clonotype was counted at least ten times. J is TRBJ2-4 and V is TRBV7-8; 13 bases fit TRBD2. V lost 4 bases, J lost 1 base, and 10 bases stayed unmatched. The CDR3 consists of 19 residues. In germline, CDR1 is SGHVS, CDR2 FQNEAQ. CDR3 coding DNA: TGTGCCAGCAGCTCACGGACTAGCGGGGGCCCAGGGGCCAAAAACATTCAGTACTTC. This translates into CASSSRTSGGPGAKNIQYF.

This chain's CDR3 is CASSEATDYGYTF. The CDR3 nucleotides are TGTGCCAGCAGTGAAGCCACGGACTATGGCTACACCTTC. This sequence joins TRBV6-1 and TRBJ1-2, with D hard to call. The germline gives CDR1 MNHNS, CDR2 SASEGT. The germline V and J ends were trimmed by 0 bases and 3 bases, with 5 bases remaining between them. This CDR3 is 13 amino acids long.

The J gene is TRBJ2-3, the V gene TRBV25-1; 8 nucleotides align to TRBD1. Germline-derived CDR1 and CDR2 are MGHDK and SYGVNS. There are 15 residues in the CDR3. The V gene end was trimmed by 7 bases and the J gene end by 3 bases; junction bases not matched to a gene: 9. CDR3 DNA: TGTGCCAGCACACAAGGGGACAGGCAGACAGATACGCAGTATTTT. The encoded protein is CASTQGDRQTDTQYF.